This T cell receptor beta chain was observed in a study of neurological immune-mediated disorders. The CDR3 loop spans 17 amino acids. V was pared by 5 bases and J by 6 bases, with 12 bases of the junction left unmatched. Germline values: CDR1 SGHTA, CDR2 FQGNSA. TCRdb re-called the 5' RACE reads through MiXCR, storing one row per CDR3 protein. The table includes roughly 30,000 distinct CDR3 sequences, about 4.8% detected once. This clonotype was picked up many times. Sequencing was done on a sample of PBMCs. The V and J genes are TRBV7-2 and TRBJ2-3; 12 bases agree with TRBD2. This TCR was recovered from a man aged 18 to 35 in good health. This CDR3 reads CASSRAPLAGGPDTQYF. Written as DNA, the CDR3 is TGTGCCAGCAGCCGCGCTCCTCTAGCGGGGGGGCCCGATACGCAGTATTTT. The whole variable domain, remainder taken from reference TRBV7-2 and TRBJ2-3, is GAGVSQSPSNKVTEKGKDVELRCDPISGHTALYWYRQSLGQGLEFLIYFQGNSAPDKSGLPSDRFSAERTGGSVSTLTIQRTQQEDSAVYLCASSRAPLAGGPDTQYFGPGTRLTVL.